The 31 T cell receptor beta chains reported below all come from one sample, sequenced in a study of shared clonotypes between healthy human individuals. The data were produced by immunoSEQ multiplex PCR, yet TCRdb's version contains in-frame clones alone and is incomplete. The table has around 1.4 million clones, just under 99% seen once. Sequenced: naive CD4+ T cells sorted from blood. Subset specified: CD45RA+ positively selected. These TCRs come from a man aged 30 to 45 in good health.

The chain has TRBV25-1 and TRBJ2-1; 11 nucleotides align to TRBD2. The CDR3 spans 16 residues. Per germline, CDR1 MGHDK and CDR2 SYGVNS. Unmatched junction bases numbered 8, after V lost 6 bases and J lost 4 bases. CDR3 in amino acids: CASSVLGTSGYNEQFF. DNA of the CDR3: TGTGCCAGCAGCGTATTAGGGACTAGCGGATACAATGAGCAGTTCTTC.

This chain connects TRBV10-1 to TRBJ2-1; D uncertain. The germline gives CDR1 WNHNN, CDR2 SYGVQD (reference sequence). CDR3 length equals 13 residues. Between the trimmed V and J ends, which lost 1 base and 10 bases, there was a span of 11 bases. This CDR3 is CASSEWTLSEQFF. CDR3 coding DNA: TGCGCCAGCAGTGAGTGGACCCTTTCGGAGCAGTTCTTC.

The V call is TRBV27, the J call TRBJ2-1, with TRBD2 as a possible D gene (7 bases). The CDR3 spans 15 residues. The germline V gene has CDR1 MNHEY and CDR2 SMNVEV (reference sequence). With 10 bases removed from V and 2 bases from J, the gap between germline ends came to 18 bases. DNA of the CDR3: TGTGCCATCGCGGAGGGGGGGCTTACCTACAATGAGCAGTTCTTC. It encodes CAIAEGGLTYNEQFF.

The V and J genes are TRBV30 and TRBJ2-4; D is unclear. V shed 2 bases and J shed 0 bases, with 5 bases lying between them. This CDR3 spans 13 amino acids. CDR1 and CDR2 from the germline V gene are GTSNPN and SVGIG (reference sequence). The CDR3, as DNA: TGTGCCTGGAGTAGACTAGCCAAAAACATTCAGTACTTC. As protein: CAWSRLAKNIQYF.

The gene calls are TRBV2 and TRBJ2-7; TRBD1 matches at 7 bases. Germline CDR1 reads SNHLY; CDR2 reads FYNNEI. J was trimmed by 6 bases and V by 2 bases; bases with no gene match: 7. There are 14 residues in the CDR3. The CDR3 region is CASSEYTGESEQYF. DNA of the CDR3: TGTGCCAGCAGTGAATACACAGGGGAATCCGAGCAGTACTTC.

The chain is built from TRBV9 and TRBJ2-2, with a tentative D call TRBD1 (6 bases). CDR3 length: 15 amino acids. Germline CDR1 SGDLS, CDR2 YYNGEE. The V end lost 3 bases, the J end lost 4 bases, and 13 bases lay between the germline ends. CDR3 residues: CASSAVQGGTGELFF. The CDR3 bases are TGTGCCAGCAGCGCAGTACAGGGTGGCACCGGGGAGCTGTTTTTT.

The rearrangement links TRBV5-1 to TRBJ2-4, with D possibly matching TRBD1 (5 bases). Germline lookup yields CDR1 SGHRS and CDR2 YFSETQ. The V end lost 1 base, the J end lost 3 bases, and 8 bases lay between the germline ends. The CDR3 runs to 14 residues. The CDR3 loop reads CASSLQGVKNIQYF. In DNA, the CDR3 is TGCGCCAGCAGCTTGCAGGGTGTCAAAAACATTCAGTACTTC.

This chain connects TRBV7-2 to TRBJ1-2; D is ambiguous. The length of the CDR3 is 12 residues. Trimming cost V 6 bases and J 4 bases, with 9 bases left between them. CDR1 SGHTA and CDR2 FQGNSA come from the germline V gene. The CDR3 DNA sequence: TGTGCCAGCAGTTCGGACGTCTATGGCTACACCTTC. This gives the protein CASSSDVYGYTF.

The chain uses TRBV5-1 and TRBJ2-7; D gene unclear. V was cut by 5 bases and J by 1 base, with 16 bases left in between. The CDR3 is 15 amino acids. Germline values: CDR1 SGHRS, CDR2 YFSETQ. This CDR3 reads CASRTSPTVSYEQYF. CDR3 coding DNA: TGCGCCAGCAGGACGAGCCCTACAGTATCCTACGAGCAGTACTTC.

Notes on this clone: The same CDR3 arises from other DNA sequences in this sample as well. This chain joins TRBV28 and TRBJ2-7; D gene ambiguous. V lost 8 bases, J lost 1 base, and 3 bases lay in between. The V gene's germline CDR1 is MDHEN and CDR2 SYDVKM. The CDR3 contains 10 residues. DNA for the CDR3: TGTGCCAGCGGTTCCTACGAGCAGTACTTC. Amino acids: CASGSYEQYF. Full variable domain (remainder filled in from reference TRBV28 and TRBJ2-7): DVKVTQSSRYLVKRTGEKVFLECVQDMDHENMFWYRQDPGLGLRLIYFSYDVKMKEKGDIPEGYSVSREKKERFSLILESASTNQTSMYLCASGSYEQYFGPGTRLTVT.

The rearrangement joins TRBV18 to TRBJ1-2, with D possibly TRBD1 on 5 matching bases. The CDR3 covers 13 residues. Germline loops: CDR1 KGHSH, CDR2 LQKENI. Between the trimmed V and J ends, which lost 4 bases and 10 bases, there was a span of 16 bases. The DNA for the CDR3 is TGTGCCAGCTCACGCAGGGACGTCTTGGACTACACCTTC. It codes for CASSRRDVLDYTF.

Of note for this clone: The identical CDR3 is also encoded by other nucleotide sequences in the sample. V is TRBV5-1 and J is TRBJ1-1; D perhaps matches TRBD1 (5 bases). The CDR3 totals 12 residues. Deletions cut 4 bases from V and 1 base from J, with 5 bases between. CDR1 is SGHRS and CDR2 is YFSETQ in the germline V gene. CDR3 in DNA: TGCGCCAGCAGCGGGGGGAACACTGAAGCTTTCTTT. It encodes CASSGGNTEAFF.

This chain's CDR3 is CARGWTTTQKPYNEQFF. CDR3 coding DNA: TGTGCCAGAGGGTGGACGACAACTCAAAAACCCTACAATGAGCAGTTCTTC. The rearrangement uses TRBV19 and TRBJ2-1; D ambiguous. This CDR3 comprises 17 residues. Trimming pared 9 bases from V and 2 bases from J, leaving 23 bases between. Germline-derived CDR1 and CDR2 are LNHDA and SQIVND (reference sequence).

The chain links TRBV5-5 to TRBJ1-1; D gene uncertain. Germline CDR1 SGHKS, CDR2 YYEKEE (reference sequence). The CDR3 extends over 14 amino acids. Trimming took off 7 bases at V and 1 base at J, with 14 bases between the two ends. The CDR3 nucleotides are TGTGCCAGCTTCAGCTATCTGGGGAACACTGAAGCTTTCTTT. It translates to CASFSYLGNTEAFF.

The rearrangement joins TRBV9 to TRBJ2-5, with D hard to call. The CDR3 is 16 residues long. The V and J ends lost 0 bases and 1 base respectively, with 13 bases between them. Germline-derived CDR1 and CDR2 are SGDLS and YYNGEE. In nucleotides, the CDR3 is TGTGCCAGCAGCGTAGCCGTGGAACTGTTCCAAGAGACCCAGTACTTC. It encodes CASSVAVELFQETQYF.

V and J are TRBV7-6 and TRBJ2-3, with D perhaps TRBD2 (7 bases). The germline CDR1 and CDR2 sequences are SGHVS and FNYEAQ. V lost 3 bases, J lost 2 bases, and 27 bases lay in between. The CDR3 totals 20 residues. CDR3 sequence: CASSFLGPQGGGFYTDTQYF. The CDR3 DNA follows: TGTGCCAGCAGCTTCTTGGGGCCACAGGGCGGGGGATTTTACACAGATACGCAGTATTTT.

In nucleotides, the CDR3 is TGTGCCAGCAGCTTAGTTTTCTCTGGGGCCAACGTCCTGACTTTC. It is translated as CASSLVFSGANVLTF. The rearrangement links TRBV11-2 to TRBJ2-6, with D unresolved. The CDR3 contains 15 residues. V was clipped by 1 base and J by 0 bases, with 4 bases between them. Germline V lookup: CDR1 SGHAT, CDR2 FQNNGV.

The CDR3: CASRRTGGAGTEAFF. DNA for the CDR3: TGTGCCAGCAGAAGGACAGGGGGCGCGGGCACTGAAGCTTTCTTT. The chain carries TRBV6-5 and TRBJ1-1; 11 bases map to TRBD1. The germline V gene encodes CDR1 MNHEY and CDR2 SVGAGI. There are 15 residues in the CDR3. V was clipped by 6 bases and J by 4 bases; unmatched bases: 7.

The rearrangement uses TRBV25-1 and TRBJ2-7; tentatively, D is TRBD2 (5 bases). CDR1 is MGHDK, CDR2 SYGVNS, per germline. V was pared by 6 bases and J by 3 bases, with 15 bases between. CDR3 length equals 14 residues. The CDR3 here is CASSRYEGFYEQYF. The CDR3, as DNA: TGTGCCAGCAGCCGATACGAGGGATTCTACGAGCAGTACTTC.

CDR3 residues: CASSSGSNTGELFF. For the CDR3, the DNA is TGTGCCTCGTCTAGCGGGAGCAACACCGGGGAGCTGTTTTTT. J is TRBJ2-2 and V is TRBV28, with 10 positions matching TRBD2. CDR1 and CDR2 from the germline V gene are MDHEN and SYDVKM. Trimming took 11 bases from V and 2 from J; bases not matched to a gene: 5. The CDR3 spans 14 residues.

Regarding this clone: This CDR3 is also generated by other DNA sequences in the sample. V gene TRBV5-1 combines with J gene TRBJ2-2; 10 nucleotides align to TRBD1. Germline V gene sequence: CDR1 SGHRS, CDR2 YFSETQ. The CDR3 loop spans 16 amino acids. V was pared by 2 bases and J by 0 bases, with 1 base of the junction left unmatched. CDR3 protein: CASSLGQGANTGELFF. The CDR3 nucleotides read TGCGCCAGCAGCTTAGGACAGGGGGCGAACACCGGGGAGCTGTTTTTT.

In the case of this clone: The sample has other DNA sequences that encode this CDR3 too. The chain carries TRBV18 and TRBJ2-5; no firm D call. Looked up from germline, CDR1 is KGHSH and CDR2 is LQKENI. This CDR3 is built from 13 residues. V dropped 1 base and J dropped 2 bases, with 5 bases sitting between them. CDR3 sequence: CASSPRQQETQYF. CDR3 nucleotides: TGTGCCAGCTCACCACGGCAGCAAGAGACCCAGTACTTC.

V is TRBV14 and J is TRBJ2-3; D is possibly TRBD2 (6 bases). CDR3 size: 12 residues. Trimming pared 4 bases from V and 5 bases from J, leaving 7 bases between. Germline V CDR1 and CDR2: SGHDN, FVKESK. The CDR3 region is CASSLGGDTQYF. The CDR3 DNA follows: TGTGCCAGCAGCCTGGGAGGAGATACGCAGTATTTT.

As regards this clone: This sample also contains other DNA sequences that code for the same CDR3. The rearrangement joins TRBV5-4 to TRBJ2-2, with 7 positions matching TRBD2. J gave up 2 bases and V 4 bases, and 5 bases lay outside the gene matches. The CDR3 contains 15 residues. Germline-derived CDR1 and CDR2 are SGHNT and YYREEE (reference sequence). CDR3 protein: CASSLGLGNTGELFF. The CDR3 nucleotides read TGTGCCAGCAGCCTAGGACTAGGTAACACCGGGGAGCTGTTTTTT.

This chain uses TRBV9 with TRBJ2-7; weak D call: TRBD1 (6 bases). Germline V gene data show CDR1 as SGDLS and CDR2 as YYNGEE. V lost 0 bases and J lost 2, with 12 bases in between. This CDR3 has 15 residues. The chain's CDR3 is CASSVVSTGAYEQYF. DNA of the CDR3: TGTGCCAGCAGCGTAGTGTCGACAGGAGCCTACGAGCAGTACTTC. Combining the CDR3 with reference TRBV9 and TRBJ2-7 gives the whole variable domain DSGVTQTPKHLITATGQRVTLRCSPRSGDLSVYWYQQSLDQGLQFLIQYYNGEERAKGNILERFSAQQFPDLHSELNLSSLELGDSALYFCASSVVSTGAYEQYFGPGTRLTVT.

The V and J genes are TRBV30 and TRBJ2-7; TRBD2 aligns across 10 bases. The ends lost 1 base at V and 3 bases at J; junction bases unmatched: 3. The germline gives CDR1 GTSNPN, CDR2 SVGIG (reference sequence). The CDR3 length is 14 residues. CDR3 nucleotide sequence: TGTGCCTGGAGTGGCCCTAGCGGGAGCTACGAGCAGTACTTC. Protein: CAWSGPSGSYEQYF.

The chain employs TRBV6-5 and TRBJ1-4; 8 nucleotides align to TRBD1. The CDR3 loop spans 15 amino acids. J was trimmed by 8 bases and V by 5 bases; bases with no gene match: 10. Germline-derived CDR1 and CDR2 are MNHEY and SVGAGI. The CDR3 bases are TGTGCCAGCAGTCGGGCCGGGGGGACAGGAGAAAAACTGTTTTTT. Translation gives CASSRAGGTGEKLFF.

The V call is TRBV9, the J call TRBJ1-3; TRBD1 matches 9 bases. This CDR3 is 16 amino acids long. CDR1 and CDR2 from the germline V gene are SGDLS and YYNGEE. J lost 9 bases, V lost 0 bases, and 10 bases had no gene match. The CDR3 DNA reads TGTGCCAGCAGCGTAGACATGGGACAGGGCCCTAGCACCATATATTTT. The encoded protein is CASSVDMGQGPSTIYF.

A note on this clone: Different DNA sequences within this sample yield the same CDR3. The chain uses TRBV28 and TRBJ1-2; possible D gene TRBD1, 6 bases. The V end was cut by 5 bases, the J end by 7 bases, with 8 bases between. Germline CDR1 MDHEN, CDR2 SYDVKM. This CDR3 contains 11 residues. The CDR3 sequence is CASSRRGGYTF. The CDR3, as DNA: TGTGCCAGCAGTCGCAGGGGTGGCTACACCTTC.

Remarks on this clone: Within the sample, other DNA sequences also encode this same CDR3. This rearrangement joins TRBV11-2 to TRBJ2-7; possibly TRBD1 for D (6 bases). The CDR3 spans 14 residues. Germline lookup yields CDR1 SGHAT and CDR2 FQNNGV. The germline V and J ends were trimmed by 1 base and 2 bases, with 9 bases remaining between them. CDR3 residues: CASSLVRGTYEQYF. CDR3 DNA sequence: TGTGCCAGCAGCTTAGTCAGGGGAACCTACGAGCAGTACTTC.

This chain joins TRBV2 and TRBJ1-2; 7 bases agree with TRBD1. The germline CDR1 and CDR2 sequences are SNHLY and FYNNEI. The CDR3 runs 13 residues. V shed 6 bases, J shed 4 bases, and the junction held 5 bases outside the gene matches. Here the CDR3 reads CASRERGPYGYTF. CDR3 sequence (DNA): TGTGCCAGCAGGGAAAGGGGGCCCTATGGCTACACCTTC.